This note documents a single TCR beta chain sequence. These data belong to a study of blood T cell repertoires in COVID-19. Data came from immunoSEQ multiplex PCR; TCRdb stores just in-frame clones and leaves some out. There are some 260,000 clones in the sample; under 90% occur only once, and about 3% lies in the top ten. The V gene end was trimmed by 0 bases and the J gene end by 7 bases; junction bases not matched to a gene: 10. The germline gives CDR1 LGHNA, CDR2 YSLEER. The CDR3 sequence is 17 residues long. Source material: peripheral blood. This TCR was recovered from a woman under 30 with acute or convalescent COVID-19. The chain links TRBV4-3 to TRBJ2-1; 9 positions agree with TRBD1. The CDR3 region is CASSQEIGQGPFNEQFF. CDR3 DNA sequence: TGCGCCAGCAGCCAAGAAATTGGACAGGGGCCCTTTAATGAGCAGTTCTTC.